The rows below give T cell receptor beta chains drawn from one sample of a study of T cell changes during pregnancy in multiple sclerosis. Assay: immunoSEQ multiplex PCR; the TCRdb copy retains only in-frame clones and omits some. Of 68,000 or so clones detected, around 92% appear once; the ten largest clones hold over 1.3%. The specimen was peripheral blood, collected in the second trimester of pregnancy. Every receptor here comes from a female donor in good health, enrolled as a control in a pregnancy study. Both conserved end residues are part of each CDR3. Fields, in order: CDR3 DNA, CDR3 protein, D gene, J gene, V gene, clone size. A D gene is named only where the DNA matches it firmly. Size is omitted from some rows. Given values are once, few, many or a class for expanded clones.

TGCGCCAGCACCCTGGGGGGGACAGGGGCCAATGAGCAGTTCTTC	CASTLGGTGANEQFF	TRBD1	TRBJ2-1	TRBV5-1	-
TGCGCCAGCAGACGGCCAGGAGGGAAGTCAGGGGAGCTGTTTTTT	CASRRPGGKSGELFF	-	TRBJ2-2	TRBV5-1	-
TGCGCCAGCAGCAGGACAGGGTTCACAGATACGCAGTATTTT	CASSRTGFTDTQYF	TRBD1	TRBJ2-3	TRBV5-1	-
TGTGCCAGCAGGGACAGGATATCCTACGAGCAGTACTTC	CASRDRISYEQYF	TRBD1	TRBJ2-7	TRBV2	once
TGCGCCAGCAGGAGGACAGGAGATCCCTATGGCTACACCTTC	CASRRTGDPYGYTF	TRBD1	TRBJ1-2	TRBV5-1	-
TGTGCCAGCAGCTGGGACAGGGGGCCAAATGAGCAGTTCTTC	CASSWDRGPNEQFF	TRBD1	TRBJ2-1	TRBV7-2	-
TGTGCCAGCCATGCGTCAGGGCTAGTGACAGATACGCAGTATTTT	CASHASGLVTDTQYF	-	TRBJ2-3	TRBV19	-
TGTGCCAGCGCGGGGCCAGGTTGGAGGGAGACCCAGTACTTC	CASAGPGWRETQYF	-	TRBJ2-5	TRBV9	-
TGTGCCAGCAGCCAGCGCGCAACTTTCTTT	CASSQRATFF	-	TRBJ1-1	TRBV28	-
TGTGCCAGCAGACCCCCCCAAGGTGGGAGGGCCGTTGGGACCCAGTACTTC	CASRPPQGGRAVGTQYF	TRBD2	TRBJ2-5	TRBV28	once
TGTGCCAGCAGTTTATACCAGGGGGGCTATGGCTACACCTTC	CASSLYQGGYGYTF	TRBD1	TRBJ1-2	TRBV28	-
TGTGCCAGCAGCCCTGGACAGGGGCCAATGAACACTGAAGCTTTCTTT	CASSPGQGPMNTEAFF	TRBD1	TRBJ1-1	TRBV7-9	-
TGTGCCAGCAGCTCGACTAGCGGGAGACCAGATACGCAGTATTTT	CASSSTSGRPDTQYF	TRBD2	TRBJ2-3	TRBV7-3	-
TGTGCCAGCGGCGGTGGATTCTACGAGCAGTACTTC	CASGGGFYEQYF	-	TRBJ2-7	TRBV28	-
TGTGCCATCAGTTCAGGGGGCGGCAGGGGCACTGAAGCTTTCTTT	CAISSGGGRGTEAFF	TRBD1	TRBJ1-1	TRBV10-3	-
TGTGCCAGCAGCGCGAGGACAGCCCCCTACAATGAGCAGTTCTTC	CASSARTAPYNEQFF	-	TRBJ2-1	TRBV11-3	-
TGTGCCTGGACAGACAGAGCAACTAATGAAAAACTGTTTTTT	CAWTDRATNEKLFF	-	TRBJ1-4	TRBV30	-
TGTGCCAGCAGCCAAGTCTCCTCCCTAGCGGGAGTTGTCAATGAGCAGTTCTTC	CASSQVSSLAGVVNEQFF	TRBD2	TRBJ2-1	TRBV4-2	-
TGTGCCAGCAGACGGACCGGACAGGAAAATTCACCCCTCCACTTT	CASRRTGQENSPLHF	TRBD1	TRBJ1-6	TRBV28	once
TGTGCCAGCAGCTTAACCAGGGGTCGCGAGCAGTACTTC	CASSLTRGREQYF	-	TRBJ2-7	TRBV11-1	-
TGTGCCAGCAGTTATTACCCGCCGGAGGGGGCGGAGACCCAGTACTTC	CASSYYPPEGAETQYF	-	TRBJ2-5	TRBV6-5	-
TGCGCCAGCAGCCAAGAAAGGAGGACTAGCGCGCAAGAGACCCAGTACTTC	CASSQERRTSAQETQYF	TRBD2	TRBJ2-5	TRBV4-1	-
TGTGCCAGCAGTTTGCCCCCCGGGGGTTTCACCGGGGAGCTGTTTTTT	CASSLPPGGFTGELFF	-	TRBJ2-2	TRBV6-5	-
TGTGCCAGCAGCTTACTTCCAGTAACCATCTATGGCTACACCTTC	CASSLLPVTIYGYTF	-	TRBJ1-2	TRBV7-9	-
TGTGCCAGCAGTGTCGGGGAGTACAATGAGCAGTTCTTC	CASSVGEYNEQFF	-	TRBJ2-1	TRBV6-4	once
TGTGCCAGCAGTTCCCCGGGACAGCTAGACACTGAAGCTTTCTTT	CASSSPGQLDTEAFF	TRBD1	TRBJ1-1	TRBV28	-
TGTGCCAGCAGCCCTGACAGGCTCAATCAGCCCCAGCATTTT	CASSPDRLNQPQHF	-	TRBJ1-5	TRBV7-8	-
TGCGCCAGCAGCCATGCAGGATCCAGTTCCTACGAGCAGTACTTC	CASSHAGSSSYEQYF	-	TRBJ2-7	TRBV4-1	-
TGTGCCAGCAGCCGGACAGGGATGGCTTTCTTT	CASSRTGMAFF	TRBD1	TRBJ1-1	TRBV25-1	-
TGTGCCAGCAGTGAACAGGGGTACGGGGAGCTGTTTTTT	CASSEQGYGELFF	-	TRBJ2-2	TRBV2	few
TGCGCCAGCAGCTTGGCACCGACGGGAGGTGAGCAGTTCTTC	CASSLAPTGGEQFF	TRBD2	TRBJ2-1	TRBV5-1	-
TGTGCCAGCAGCCAAGATAGCGGGGGTAATCAGCCCCAGCATTTT	CASSQDSGGNQPQHF	-	TRBJ1-5	TRBV4-2	-
TGCGCCAGCAGCTCCGGAGGAGGTGGGCAGTACAATGAGCAGTTCTTC	CASSSGGGGQYNEQFF	-	TRBJ2-1	TRBV5-1	-
TGTGCCAGCAGCCCGTGGACAGGCAGCTACGAGCAGTACTTC	CASSPWTGSYEQYF	TRBD1	TRBJ2-7	TRBV9	-
TGTGCCAGCAGTAACTACAGGGGGCCTGGAAACACCATATATTTT	CASSNYRGPGNTIYF	TRBD1	TRBJ1-3	TRBV28	-
TGTGCCAGCAGCTTGACAGGGGGCACTGAAGCTTTCTTT	CASSLTGGTEAFF	TRBD1	TRBJ1-1	TRBV7-8	-
TGCGCCAGCAGCTCCCCGACAGGGGGTACTGAAGCTTTCTTT	CASSSPTGGTEAFF	TRBD1	TRBJ1-1	TRBV5-1	-
TGTGCCAGCAGCGCCCTCAGGGGAAGGGGGAACACTGAAGCTTTCTTT	CASSALRGRGNTEAFF	-	TRBJ1-1	TRBV7-9	-
TGCAGCGCCCGTCCCGGGACAGGGCCGAGGACTGAAGCTTTCTTT	CSARPGTGPRTEAFF	TRBD1	TRBJ1-1	TRBV29-1	-
TGTGCCAGCAGCTTAGTAGGGGGCGGCAGACAAGAGACCCAGTACTTC	CASSLVGGGRQETQYF	TRBD1	TRBJ2-5	TRBV11-2	-
TGTGCCAGCAGCAAACACAAGGGGAAAAAGTACGAGCAGTACTTC	CASSKHKGKKYEQYF	-	TRBJ2-7	TRBV21-1	-
TGCGCCAGCAGCTTCAGTGGGACAGGAGTCTCCTACAATGAGCAGTTCTTC	CASSFSGTGVSYNEQFF	TRBD1	TRBJ2-1	TRBV5-1	-
TGTGCCAGCAGTGCACAGGGGGCGAACTATGGCTACACCTTC	CASSAQGANYGYTF	TRBD1	TRBJ1-2	TRBV28	-
TGTGCCAGCAGCCGCAGCCAAGAGACCCAGTACTTC	CASSRSQETQYF	-	TRBJ2-5	TRBV2	once
TGCGCCAGCAGCCCGACAGGGGGCGGACTAGCGGGAGACAATGAGCAGTTCTTC	CASSPTGGGLAGDNEQFF	TRBD2	TRBJ2-1	TRBV5-1	-
TGCGCCAGCTGCTTACTTCCGGGACAGGAAGACGGCTACACCTTC	CASCLLPGQEDGYTF	TRBD1	TRBJ1-2	TRBV5-1	-
TGTGCCAGCAGCCCAGATCCAATAGCGGGAACTCGGGACAATGAGCAGTTCTTC	CASSPDPIAGTRDNEQFF	TRBD2	TRBJ2-1	TRBV7-8	-
TGTGCCAGCACACACGGGAGTGGGGACACCGGGGAGCTGTTTTTT	CASTHGSGDTGELFF	-	TRBJ2-2	TRBV6-1	few